Listed below are T cell receptor beta chains from one sample, sequenced in a study of T cell responses to AZD1222 COVID-19 vaccine. The data were produced by immunoSEQ multiplex PCR, yet TCRdb's version contains in-frame clones alone and is incomplete. Of some 70,000 clones in the sample, approximately 80% are singletons; the top ten hold about 5.6%. The input for sequencing was peripheral blood, taken on day 0 of AZD1222 vaccination. The receptor source for this set is an adult in good health. CDR3s include the opening cysteine and the closing phenylalanine or tryptophan. The D gene is left open where the match is weak. Size tells how often a clone was seen (once, few, many) or the class of an expanded clone, and some rows leave it out.

v_call: TRBV21-1
d_call: NA
j_call: TRBJ1-3
clone_size: NA
cdr3_aa: CASSKQRPLLGGNTIYF
cdr3_nt: TGTGCCAGCAGCAAACAACGGCCCTTGCTAGGTGGAAACACCATATATTTT

v_call: TRBV29-1
d_call: NA
j_call: TRBJ2-1
clone_size: NA
cdr3_aa: CSVDAFGGGEQFF
cdr3_nt: TGCAGCGTTGACGCGTTCGGGGGTGGTGAGCAGTTCTTC

v_call: TRBV28
d_call: NA
j_call: TRBJ1-4
clone_size: NA
cdr3_aa: CASSSQELSAEKLFF
cdr3_nt: TGTGCCAGCAGTTCCCAGGAATTGTCAGCAGAAAAACTGTTTTTT

v_call: TRBV30
d_call: NA
j_call: TRBJ1-4
clone_size: NA
cdr3_aa: CAWSPLDTLTNEKLFF
cdr3_nt: TGTGCCTGGAGTCCGCTGGACACCCTAACTAATGAAAAACTGTTTTTT

v_call: TRBV6-2/TRBV6-3
d_call: NA
j_call: TRBJ1-2
clone_size: NA
cdr3_aa: CASSYRYGYTF
cdr3_nt: TGTGCCAGCAGTTACCGGTATGGCTACACCTTC

v_call: TRBV5-1
d_call: TRBD2
j_call: TRBJ2-7
clone_size: NA
cdr3_aa: CASSLASGGYEQYF
cdr3_nt: TGCGCCAGCAGCTTGGCTAGCGGGGGATACGAGCAGTACTTC

v_call: TRBV12-5
d_call: NA
j_call: TRBJ1-6
clone_size: NA
cdr3_aa: CASGDTGDGRSSYNSPLHF
cdr3_nt: TGTGCTAGTGGTGACACGGGGGACGGGAGGAGCTCCTATAATTCACCCCTCCACTTT

v_call: TRBV10-3
d_call: NA
j_call: TRBJ1-2
clone_size: NA
cdr3_aa: CAIRQAIPNYGYTF
cdr3_nt: TGTGCCATCAGGCAAGCCATCCCTAACTATGGCTACACCTTC

v_call: TRBV2
d_call: NA
j_call: TRBJ2-1
clone_size: NA
cdr3_aa: CASSRGRGDNEQFF
cdr3_nt: TGTGCCAGCAGTCGTGGCAGGGGGGATAATGAGCAGTTCTTC

v_call: TRBV11-1
d_call: NA
j_call: TRBJ1-2
clone_size: NA
cdr3_aa: CASSLKRGPNYGYTF
cdr3_nt: TGTGCCAGCAGCCTAAAGAGGGGACCTAACTATGGCTACACCTTC

v_call: TRBV29-1
d_call: NA
j_call: TRBJ2-5
clone_size: NA
cdr3_aa: CSVEASVQETQYF
cdr3_nt: TGCAGCGTTGAAGCCAGCGTCCAAGAGACCCAGTACTTC

v_call: TRBV6-4
d_call: TRBD1
j_call: TRBJ1-1
clone_size: NA
cdr3_aa: CASSPGTGGAGAFF
cdr3_nt: TGTGCCAGCAGTCCCGGGACAGGGGGCGCGGGAGCTTTCTTT

v_call: TRBV11-2
d_call: NA
j_call: TRBJ2-7
clone_size: NA
cdr3_aa: CASSIGGASYEQYF
cdr3_nt: TGTGCCAGCAGTATAGGGGGGGCGAGCTACGAGCAGTACTTC

v_call: TRBV27
d_call: NA
j_call: TRBJ2-7
clone_size: NA
cdr3_aa: CASSPRTAYEQYF
cdr3_nt: TGTGCCAGCAGTCCTCGGACAGCCTACGAGCAGTACTTC

v_call: TRBV27
d_call: NA
j_call: TRBJ2-4
clone_size: NA
cdr3_aa: CASSLWGAGNIQYF
cdr3_nt: TGTGCCAGCAGTTTATGGGGGGCTGGAAACATTCAGTACTTC

v_call: TRBV4-1
d_call: TRBD1
j_call: TRBJ2-1
clone_size: NA
cdr3_aa: CASSLTGFNEQFF
cdr3_nt: TGCGCCAGCAGCCTGACAGGGTTTAATGAGCAGTTCTTC

v_call: TRBV4-1
d_call: NA
j_call: TRBJ2-7
clone_size: NA
cdr3_aa: CASSQDYEGWYEQYF
cdr3_nt: TGCGCCAGCAGCCAAGATTACGAGGGTTGGTACGAGCAGTACTTC

v_call: TRBV7-8
d_call: TRBD1
j_call: TRBJ1-2
clone_size: NA
cdr3_aa: CASSPARDSSLWTF
cdr3_nt: TGTGCCAGCAGCCCAGCCCGGGACAGTAGTTTATGGACCTTC

v_call: TRBV5-1
d_call: NA
j_call: TRBJ2-1
clone_size: NA
cdr3_aa: CASSVDRLNEQFF
cdr3_nt: TGCGCCAGCAGCGTCGACAGGCTCAATGAGCAGTTCTTC

v_call: TRBV7-2
d_call: NA
j_call: TRBJ2-5
clone_size: NA
cdr3_aa: CASSLGATQETQYF
cdr3_nt: TGTGCCAGCAGCTTAGGGGCTACCCAAGAGACCCAGTACTTC

v_call: TRBV18
d_call: NA
j_call: TRBJ1-2
clone_size: NA
cdr3_aa: CASSPGDVANYGYTF
cdr3_nt: TGTGCCAGCTCACCGGGAGACGTAGCTAACTATGGCTACACCTTC

v_call: TRBV27
d_call: NA
j_call: TRBJ1-1
clone_size: NA
cdr3_aa: CASSFGVGRGDMNTEAFF
cdr3_nt: TGTGCCAGCAGTTTTGGTGTAGGCAGGGGTGATATGAACACTGAAGCTTTCTTT

v_call: TRBV19
d_call: NA
j_call: TRBJ1-1
clone_size: NA
cdr3_aa: CASIRDTTEAFF
cdr3_nt: TGTGCCAGTATCAGGGACACCACTGAAGCTTTCTTT

v_call: TRBV2
d_call: TRBD2
j_call: TRBJ2-3
clone_size: NA
cdr3_aa: CASELSGRLDTQYF
cdr3_nt: TGTGCCAGCGAGCTTAGCGGGAGACTAGATACGCAGTATTTT

v_call: TRBV10-3
d_call: NA
j_call: TRBJ2-1
clone_size: medium-sized
cdr3_aa: CAISSEGYNEQFF
cdr3_nt: TGTGCCATCAGTAGCGAGGGCTACAATGAGCAGTTCTTC

v_call: TRBV7-9
d_call: TRBD1
j_call: TRBJ1-6
clone_size: NA
cdr3_aa: CASSQGQGGNSPLHF
cdr3_nt: TGTGCCAGCAGCCAGGGACAGGGTGGAAATTCACCCCTCCACTTT

v_call: TRBV3-1/TRBV3-2
d_call: NA
j_call: TRBJ1-2
clone_size: NA
cdr3_aa: CASSQGNYGYTF
cdr3_nt: TGTGCCAGCAGCCAAGGTAACTATGGCTACACCTTC

v_call: TRBV7-2
d_call: NA
j_call: TRBJ2-2
clone_size: NA
cdr3_aa: CASSLAPPGIIGELFF
cdr3_nt: TGTGCCAGCAGCTTAGCCCCCCCCGGGATCATCGGGGAGCTGTTTTTT

v_call: TRBV12-5
d_call: NA
j_call: TRBJ1-3
clone_size: NA
cdr3_aa: CASGPSWGRPGNTIYF
cdr3_nt: TGTGCTAGTGGCCCGTCTTGGGGCCGACCTGGAAACACCATATATTTT

v_call: TRBV7-9
d_call: TRBD1
j_call: TRBJ1-2
clone_size: NA
cdr3_aa: CASSSKTGNYGYTF
cdr3_nt: TGTGCCAGCAGCTCCAAGACAGGGAACTATGGCTACACCTTC

v_call: TRBV5-1
d_call: TRBD2
j_call: TRBJ2-2
clone_size: NA
cdr3_aa: CASSWAAGGGTGELFF
cdr3_nt: TGCGCCAGCAGCTGGGCAGCGGGGGGCGGCACCGGGGAGCTGTTTTTT

v_call: TRBV30
d_call: NA
j_call: TRBJ2-7
clone_size: NA
cdr3_aa: CAWSVGSYEQYF
cdr3_nt: TGTGCCTGGAGTGTGGGGTCCTACGAGCAGTACTTC

v_call: TRBV6-5
d_call: NA
j_call: TRBJ2-3
clone_size: NA
cdr3_aa: CASSYYSTDTQYF
cdr3_nt: TGTGCCAGCAGTTACTATAGCACAGATACGCAGTATTTT

v_call: TRBV7-2
d_call: NA
j_call: TRBJ1-4
clone_size: NA
cdr3_aa: CASSLGGWGEEKLFF
cdr3_nt: TGTGCCAGCAGCTTAGGGGGGTGGGGAGAAGAAAAACTGTTTTTT

v_call: TRBV6-2/TRBV6-3
d_call: NA
j_call: TRBJ2-3
clone_size: NA
cdr3_aa: CASSYRLGTSSTDTQYF
cdr3_nt: TGTGCCAGCAGTTACCGGCTCGGGACGTCTAGCACAGATACGCAGTATTTT

v_call: TRBV5-5
d_call: NA
j_call: TRBJ2-7
clone_size: NA
cdr3_aa: CASSLRQGSSYEQYF
cdr3_nt: TGTGCCAGCAGCTTGCGGCAGGGGAGCTCCTACGAGCAGTACTTC

v_call: TRBV25-1
d_call: NA
j_call: TRBJ1-1
clone_size: NA
cdr3_aa: CASTSGDYTEAFF
cdr3_nt: TGTGCCAGCACCAGCGGGGATTACACTGAAGCTTTCTTT

v_call: TRBV6-2/TRBV6-3
d_call: NA
j_call: TRBJ2-1
clone_size: few
cdr3_aa: CASSFNRVHEQFF
cdr3_nt: TGTGCCAGCAGTTTCAACAGGGTCCATGAGCAGTTCTTC

v_call: TRBV7-3
d_call: NA
j_call: TRBJ1-1
clone_size: once
cdr3_aa: CASSLSMNTEAFF
cdr3_nt: TGTGCCAGCAGCTTGAGCATGAACACTGAAGCTTTCTTT

v_call: TRBV6-5
d_call: TRBD1
j_call: TRBJ1-3
clone_size: NA
cdr3_aa: CASYDTGAGNTIYF
cdr3_nt: TGTGCCAGTTACGATACAGGGGCAGGAAACACCATATATTTT

v_call: TRBV6-5
d_call: NA
j_call: TRBJ2-7
clone_size: NA
cdr3_aa: CASSQDGDSYEQYF
cdr3_nt: TGTGCCAGCAGTCAGGACGGTGACTCCTACGAGCAGTACTTC

v_call: TRBV19
d_call: TRBD1
j_call: TRBJ2-3
clone_size: NA
cdr3_aa: CASSIAGTGRADTQYF
cdr3_nt: TGTGCCAGTAGTATAGCGGGGACAGGGAGAGCAGATACGCAGTATTTT

v_call: TRBV7-3
d_call: TRBD1
j_call: TRBJ1-5
clone_size: NA
cdr3_aa: CASSSPGQGASNQPQHF
cdr3_nt: TGTGCCAGCAGCTCTCCGGGACAGGGGGCGAGCAATCAGCCCCAGCATTTT

v_call: TRBV11-3
d_call: TRBD1
j_call: TRBJ1-3
clone_size: NA
cdr3_aa: CASSLAPFRGPRNTIYF
cdr3_nt: TGTGCCAGCAGCTTAGCCCCCTTCAGGGGGCCTCGAAACACCATATATTTT

v_call: TRBV9
d_call: NA
j_call: TRBJ1-6
clone_size: NA
cdr3_aa: CASSVASYINSPLHF
cdr3_nt: TGTGCCAGCAGCGTAGCCTCTTACATTAATTCACCCCTCCACTTT

v_call: TRBV5-1
d_call: TRBD2
j_call: TRBJ2-3
clone_size: NA
cdr3_aa: CASSAGTSGGNTDTQYF
cdr3_nt: TGCGCCAGCAGCGCCGGGACTAGCGGGGGAAACACAGATACGCAGTATTTT

v_call: TRBV9
d_call: NA
j_call: TRBJ1-1
clone_size: once
cdr3_aa: CASSVGGMNTEAFF
cdr3_nt: TGTGCCAGCAGCGTAGGAGGCATGAACACTGAAGCTTTCTTT

v_call: TRBV24-1
d_call: TRBD2
j_call: TRBJ2-1
clone_size: NA
cdr3_aa: CATSDPARTSGGPSEQFF
cdr3_nt: TGTGCCACCAGTGATCCCGCCAGGACTAGCGGGGGGCCGAGCGAGCAGTTCTTC

v_call: TRBV9
d_call: NA
j_call: TRBJ1-2
clone_size: NA
cdr3_aa: CASSAPPAGGYTF
cdr3_nt: TGTGCCAGCAGCGCCCCCCCGGCGGGCGGCTACACCTTC

v_call: TRBV7-8
d_call: NA
j_call: TRBJ1-5
clone_size: NA
cdr3_aa: CASSSLGSSQRPQHF
cdr3_nt: TGTGCCAGCAGCTCACTAGGGTCGTCCCAGAGGCCCCAGCATTTT

v_call: TRBV30
d_call: TRBD1
j_call: TRBJ2-3
clone_size: NA
cdr3_aa: CAWSRGQPTDTQYF
cdr3_nt: TGTGCCTGGAGTCGGGGACAGCCAACAGATACGCAGTATTTT

v_call: TRBV20-1
d_call: NA
j_call: TRBJ2-7
clone_size: NA
cdr3_aa: CSASPAEQYF
cdr3_nt: TGCAGTGCTAGCCCCGCGGAGCAGTACTTC

v_call: TRBV5-1
d_call: TRBD1
j_call: TRBJ2-7
clone_size: NA
cdr3_aa: CASSLGQGVEQYF
cdr3_nt: TGCGCCAGCAGCTTGGGACAGGGGGTCGAGCAGTACTTC

v_call: TRBV2
d_call: NA
j_call: TRBJ2-7
clone_size: NA
cdr3_aa: CASSSPGPISYEQYF
cdr3_nt: TGTGCCAGCAGTTCCCCGGGACCCATCTCCTACGAGCAGTACTTC

v_call: TRBV9
d_call: NA
j_call: TRBJ1-6
clone_size: NA
cdr3_aa: CASSVAGGPERSPLHF
cdr3_nt: TGTGCCAGCAGCGTCGCTGGGGGACCGGAGAGATCACCCCTCCACTTT

v_call: TRBV5-1
d_call: NA
j_call: TRBJ1-1
clone_size: NA
cdr3_aa: CASSLKPGWNTEAFF
cdr3_nt: TGCGCCAGCAGCTTGAAACCAGGGTGGAACACTGAAGCTTTCTTT

v_call: TRBV28
d_call: NA
j_call: TRBJ2-7
clone_size: NA
cdr3_aa: CASRRRGSYEQYF
cdr3_nt: TGTGCCAGCAGACGCCGGGGCTCCTACGAGCAGTACTTC